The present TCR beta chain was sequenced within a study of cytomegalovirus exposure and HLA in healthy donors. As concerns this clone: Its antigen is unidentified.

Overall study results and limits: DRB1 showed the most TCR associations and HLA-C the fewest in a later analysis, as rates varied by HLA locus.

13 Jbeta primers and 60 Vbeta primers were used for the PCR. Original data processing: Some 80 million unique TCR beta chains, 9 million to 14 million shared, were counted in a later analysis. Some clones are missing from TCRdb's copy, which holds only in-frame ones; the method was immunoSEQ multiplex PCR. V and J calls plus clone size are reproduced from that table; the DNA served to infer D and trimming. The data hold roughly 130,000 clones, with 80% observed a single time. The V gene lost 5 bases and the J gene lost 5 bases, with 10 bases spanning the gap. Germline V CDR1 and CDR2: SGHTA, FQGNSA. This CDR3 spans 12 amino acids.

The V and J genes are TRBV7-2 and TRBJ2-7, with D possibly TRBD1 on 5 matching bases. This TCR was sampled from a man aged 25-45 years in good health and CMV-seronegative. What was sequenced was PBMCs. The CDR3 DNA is TGTGCCAGCAGCGGAAGGGGCGACGAGCAGTACTTC. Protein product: CASSGRGDEQYF.